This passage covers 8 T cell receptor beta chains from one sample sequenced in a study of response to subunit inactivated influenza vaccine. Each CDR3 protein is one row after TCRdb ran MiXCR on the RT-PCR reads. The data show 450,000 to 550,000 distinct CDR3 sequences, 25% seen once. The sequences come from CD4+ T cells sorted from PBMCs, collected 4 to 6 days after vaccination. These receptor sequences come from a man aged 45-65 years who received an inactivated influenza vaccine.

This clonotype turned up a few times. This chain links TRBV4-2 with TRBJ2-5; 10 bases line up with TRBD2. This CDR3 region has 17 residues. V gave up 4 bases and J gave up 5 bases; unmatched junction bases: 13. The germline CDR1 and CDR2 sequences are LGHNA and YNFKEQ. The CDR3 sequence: CASSRLPFSGRPETQYF. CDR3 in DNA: TGTGCCAGCAGCCGTTTACCATTTAGCGGGAGGCCCGAGACCCAGTACTTC.

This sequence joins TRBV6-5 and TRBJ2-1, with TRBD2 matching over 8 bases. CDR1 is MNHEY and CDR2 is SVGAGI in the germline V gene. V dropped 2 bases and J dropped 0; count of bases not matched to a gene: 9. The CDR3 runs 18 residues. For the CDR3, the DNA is TGTGCCAGCAGTTACGTCGGGGCGGGAGGACGCTCCTACAATGAGCAGTTCTTC. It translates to CASSYVGAGGRSYNEQFF.

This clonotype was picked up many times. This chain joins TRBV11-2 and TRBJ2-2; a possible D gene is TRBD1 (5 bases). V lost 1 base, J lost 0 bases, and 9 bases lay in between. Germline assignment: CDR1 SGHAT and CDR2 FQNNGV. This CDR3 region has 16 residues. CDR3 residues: CASSLGTRANTGELFF. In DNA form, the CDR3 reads TGTGCCAGCAGCTTAGGTACCAGGGCGAACACCGGGGAGCTGTTTTTT. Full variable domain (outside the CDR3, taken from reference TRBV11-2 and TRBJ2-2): EAGVAQSPRYKIIEKRQSVAFWCNPISGHATLYWYQQILGQGPKLLIQFQNNGVVDDSQLPKDRFSAERLKGVDSTLKIQPAKLEDSAVYLCASSLGTRANTGELFFGEGSRLTVL.

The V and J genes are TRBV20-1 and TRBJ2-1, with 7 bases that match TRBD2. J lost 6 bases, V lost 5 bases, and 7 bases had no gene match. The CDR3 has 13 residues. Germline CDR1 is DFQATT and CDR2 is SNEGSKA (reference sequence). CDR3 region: CSAARGRGNEQFF. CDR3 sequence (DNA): TGCAGTGCTGCCCGTGGGAGGGGCAATGAGCAGTTCTTC.

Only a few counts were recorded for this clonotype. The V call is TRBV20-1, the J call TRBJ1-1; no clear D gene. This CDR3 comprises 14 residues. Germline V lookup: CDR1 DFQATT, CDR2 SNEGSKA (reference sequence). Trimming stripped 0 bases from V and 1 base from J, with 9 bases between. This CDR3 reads CSARDRRTNTEAFF. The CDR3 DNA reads TGCAGTGCTAGAGATCGGCGGACGAACACTGAAGCTTTCTTT.

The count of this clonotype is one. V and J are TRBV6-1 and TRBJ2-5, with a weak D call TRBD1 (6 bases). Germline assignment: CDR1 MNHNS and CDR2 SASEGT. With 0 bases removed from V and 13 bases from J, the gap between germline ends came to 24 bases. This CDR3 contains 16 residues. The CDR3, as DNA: TGTGCCAGCAGTGAAGCGCTTAGGTTGGGACACGGTTTTTGGTACTTC. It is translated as CASSEALRLGHGFWYF.

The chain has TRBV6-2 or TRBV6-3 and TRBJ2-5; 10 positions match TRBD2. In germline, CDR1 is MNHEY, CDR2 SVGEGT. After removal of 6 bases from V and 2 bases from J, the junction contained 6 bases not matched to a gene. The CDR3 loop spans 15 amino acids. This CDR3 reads CASRELAGKQETQYF. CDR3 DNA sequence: TGTGCCAGCAGGGAACTAGCGGGGAAACAAGAGACCCAGTACTTC.

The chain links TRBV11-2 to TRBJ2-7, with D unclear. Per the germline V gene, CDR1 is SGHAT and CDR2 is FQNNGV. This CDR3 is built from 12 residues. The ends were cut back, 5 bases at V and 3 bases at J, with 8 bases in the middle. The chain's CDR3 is CASSATYYEQYF. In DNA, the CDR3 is TGTGCCAGCAGCGCCACCTACTACGAGCAGTACTTC.